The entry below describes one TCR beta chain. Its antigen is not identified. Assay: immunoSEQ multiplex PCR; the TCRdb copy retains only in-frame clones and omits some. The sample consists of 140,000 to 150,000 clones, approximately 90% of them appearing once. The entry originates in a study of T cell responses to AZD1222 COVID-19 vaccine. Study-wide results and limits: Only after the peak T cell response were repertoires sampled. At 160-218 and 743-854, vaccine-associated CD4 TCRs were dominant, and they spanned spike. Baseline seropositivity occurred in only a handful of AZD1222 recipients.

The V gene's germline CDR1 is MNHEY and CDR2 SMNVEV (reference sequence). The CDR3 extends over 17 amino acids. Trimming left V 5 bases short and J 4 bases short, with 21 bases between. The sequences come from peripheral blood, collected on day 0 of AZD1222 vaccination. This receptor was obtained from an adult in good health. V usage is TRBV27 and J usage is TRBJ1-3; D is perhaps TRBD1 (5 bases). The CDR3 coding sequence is TGTGCCAGCAGTCCCAGTCGGACGGGCAGGGCGGGAAACACCATATATTTT. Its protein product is CASSPSRTGRAGNTIYF.